The 20 T cell receptor beta chains below were found in one sample sequenced in a study of CD8 T cells in Susac syndrome. RNA, at 0.5 to 1 ug, was reverse transcribed with random hexamers. One entry per CDR3 protein results from TCRdb running MiXCR on the immunoSEQ multiplex PCR reads. The sample consists of 330,000 or so distinct CDR3 sequences, about 82% of them appearing once. The sequenced material came from CD8+ T cells from PBMCs. The source is a human donor with multiple sclerosis.

A few counts support this clonotype. This chain uses TRBV4-2 with TRBJ2-7; 7 bases are shared with TRBD1. Germline CDR1 LGHNA, CDR2 YNFKEQ. The CDR3 has 15 amino acids. J lost 3 bases, V lost 4 bases, and 9 bases had no gene match. The CDR3 DNA reads as TGTGCCAGCAGCCTCCGTTTTGGGACAGACTACGAGCAGTACTTC. Its translation: CASSLRFGTDYEQYF.

V is TRBV6-2 or TRBV6-3 and J is TRBJ1-1; the D is unclear. The CDR3 totals 13 residues. Germline loops: CDR1 MNHEY, CDR2 SVGEGT. Trimming stripped 3 bases from V and 1 base from J, with 6 bases between. The CDR3 region is CASSYPGNTEAFF. For the CDR3, the DNA is TGTGCCAGCAGTTATCCCGGGAACACTGAAGCTTTCTTT.

The chain combines TRBV29-1 with TRBJ2-2, with D perhaps TRBD1 (6 bases). V lost 6 bases and J lost 3, with 17 bases in between. The CDR3 covers 15 residues. The germline CDR1 and CDR2 sequences are SQVTM and ANQGSEA. As DNA, the CDR3 is TGCAGCGTAGACGGGACATGGCGGGACACCGGGGAGCTGTTTTTT. This gives the protein CSVDGTWRDTGELFF.

With regard to this clonotype: Because the CDR3's place on the DNA is in doubt, the DNA is left out and the CDR3 is given as listed by TCRdb. The rearrangement links TRBV7-3 to TRBJ1-1; the tabulated D call, TRBD1, remains unverified against the DNA. The CDR3 adds up to 15 amino acids, both ends counted. Per the germline V gene, CDR1 is SGHTA and CDR2 is FQGTGA. CDR3 protein: CASSSGFGAGSEAFF.

The chain couples TRBV13 to TRBJ2-1, with 10 nucleotides matching TRBD2. Germline trimming cut 2 bases from V and 6 bases from J; bases unmatched to any gene: 7. Germline CDR1 reads PRHDT; CDR2 reads FYEKMQ (reference sequence). There are 16 residues in the CDR3. CDR3 DNA sequence: TGTGCCAGCAGCTTATCTAGCGGGAGTCCGGGCAATGAGCAGTTCTTC. Protein product: CASSLSSGSPGNEQFF.

The V gene is TRBV12-5, the J gene TRBJ2-7, with TRBD1 identical over 9 bases. Germline V gene lookup returns CDR1 LGHNT and CDR2 FRNRAP. The CDR3 has 17 residues. V lost 8 bases and J lost 4; bases outside the gene matches: 18. CDR3 sequence: CASSQTPGTGMLYEQYF. CDR3 in DNA: TGTGCTAGTTCCCAAACCCCCGGGACAGGGATGTTATACGAGCAGTACTTC.

This clonotype appeared once. This chain links TRBV7-9 with TRBJ2-1; no firm D call. This CDR3 contains 15 residues. From germline, CDR1 is SEHNR and CDR2 FQNEAQ (reference sequence). The germline V and J ends were trimmed by 5 bases and 0 bases, with 11 bases remaining between them. The chain's CDR3 is CASSPYMGSYNEQFF. As DNA, the CDR3 is TGTGCCAGCAGCCCATATATGGGCTCCTACAATGAGCAGTTCTTC.

CDR3 nucleotides: TGTGCCAGCAACGACAAACTAGCGAATGAGCAGTTCTTC. Translated, it gives CASNDKLANEQFF. V usage is TRBV7-9 and J usage is TRBJ2-1, with 7 bases matching TRBD2. Germline values: CDR1 SEHNR, CDR2 FQNEAQ (reference sequence). The J segment lost 7 bases and the V segment lost 7 bases, leaving 7 bases of the junction unmatched. The CDR3 is 13 amino acids.

V usage is TRBV7-9 and J usage is TRBJ2-1, with 10 positions matching TRBD2. V was pared by 2 bases and J by 6 bases, with 16 bases of the junction left unmatched. There are 19 residues in the CDR3. The germline V gene encodes CDR1 SEHNR and CDR2 FQNEAQ (reference sequence). In nucleotides, the CDR3 is TGTGCCAGCAGCTTACGTAGATACGAGCGGGAGGGCCTCAGCAATGAGCAGTTCTTC. This gives the protein CASSLRRYEREGLSNEQFF.

This chain uses TRBV6-2 or TRBV6-3 with TRBJ1-5; D may be TRBD1 (5 bases). Germline V CDR1 and CDR2: MNHEY, SVGEGT. The germline V and J ends were trimmed by 2 bases and 4 bases, with 9 bases remaining between them. The CDR3 has 14 residues. The DNA for the CDR3 is TGTGCCAGCAGTTACCAGGGTTGGAATCAGCCCCAGCATTTT. It encodes CASSYQGWNQPQHF.

The genes are TRBV6-1 and TRBJ2-5, with D hard to call. V lost 7 bases and J 2 bases, leaving 14 bases between the germline ends. This CDR3 region has 14 residues. CDR1 and CDR2 (germline): MNHNS, SASEGT. Here the CDR3 DNA reads TGTGCCAGCAACATAGAAAGGATACAAGAGACCCAGTACTTC. Its protein is CASNIERIQETQYF.

The chain is built from TRBV5-5 and TRBJ2-7, with 9 bases fitting TRBD1. Trimming cost V 6 bases and J 2 bases; bases outside gene matches: 6. Germline V gives CDR1 SGHKS, CDR2 YYEKEE (reference sequence). The CDR3 has 14 residues. CDR3 nucleotides: TGTGCCAGCAAACCCGGGACAGGGACCTACGAGCAGTACTTC. This translates into CASKPGTGTYEQYF.

The rearrangement joins TRBV6-5 to TRBJ2-2, with D tentatively TRBD1 (5 bases). V was clipped by 2 bases and J by 2 bases, with 6 bases between them. CDR1 and CDR2 (germline): MNHEY, SVGAGI. CDR3 length equals 14 residues. The CDR3: CASSYDSNTGELFF. CDR3 nucleotide sequence: TGTGCCAGCAGTTACGACAGCAACACCGGGGAGCTGTTTTTT.

The J gene is TRBJ2-7, the V gene TRBV6-2 or TRBV6-3; D not resolved. Germline CDR1 is MNHEY and CDR2 is SVGEGT. Trimming shortened V by 2 bases and J by 4 bases, and 9 bases separated the two germline ends. The CDR3 totals 13 residues. Written as DNA, the CDR3 is TGTGCCAGCAGTTACCCCAAGCGTTACGAGCAGTACTTC. This encodes CASSYPKRYEQYF.

The V call is TRBV27, the J call TRBJ1-1; D call uncertain. The CDR3 length is 14 residues. V was shortened by 6 bases and J by 6 bases, with 17 bases between the two germline ends. The germline V gene encodes CDR1 MNHEY and CDR2 SMNVEV (reference sequence). CDR3 in amino acids: CASRDGMSDPEAFF. In DNA, the CDR3 is TGTGCCAGCAGGGACGGGATGTCCGACCCTGAAGCTTTCTTT.

With respect to this clonotype: One junction end does not reproduce the germline sequence, and a read error may be involved. As DNA, the CDR3 is TGTGCCAGCAGCTACACTGGGGACACCCTCCTGCAGCTCTTC. It codes for CASSYTGDTLLQLF. The chain carries TRBV28 and TRBJ2-1; D may be TRBD1 (6 bases). The germline CDR1 and CDR2 sequences are MDHEN and SYDVKM. CDR3 length equals 14 residues.

CDR3 residues: CAWSVAQGGNQPQHF. CDR3 nucleotide sequence: TGTGCCTGGAGTGTAGCGCAGGGAGGGAATCAGCCCCAGCATTTT. V gene TRBV30 combines with J gene TRBJ1-5; maybe TRBD1 (5 bases). The CDR3 spans 15 residues. V was clipped by 0 bases and J by 4 bases, with 13 bases between them. The germline CDR1 and CDR2 sequences are GTSNPN and SVGIG (reference sequence).

The rearrangement joins TRBV3-1 to TRBJ2-1; the D is unclear. The CDR3 extends over 15 amino acids. V dropped 2 bases and J dropped 8 bases, with 16 bases sitting between them. Germline V gene sequence: CDR1 LGHDT, CDR2 YNNKEL (reference sequence). The CDR3 nucleotides are TGTGCCAGCAGCCAAATAGTTCGTTCGTCCGATGAGCAGTTCTTC. Amino acids: CASSQIVRSSDEQFF.

This clonotype was observed once. V usage is TRBV30 and J usage is TRBJ1-5, with a weak D call TRBD1 (5 bases). The CDR3 totals 14 residues. CDR1 GTSNPN and CDR2 SVGIG come from the germline V gene (reference sequence). Trimming took off 0 bases at V and 7 bases at J, with 13 bases between the two ends. This CDR3 is CAWSVPGWGQPQHF. CDR3 nucleotides: TGTGCCTGGAGTGTCCCAGGGTGGGGACAGCCCCAGCATTTT.

The chain recombines TRBV11-2 with TRBJ2-3; possible D gene TRBD1, 5 bases. The CDR3 totals 15 residues. V lost 4 bases, J lost 2 bases, and 13 bases lay in between. CDR1 SGHAT and CDR2 FQNNGV come from the germline V gene. The CDR3 loop reads CASSYTPGSTDTQYF. The CDR3 region has the DNA TGTGCCAGCAGCTATACACCAGGGTCCACAGATACGCAGTATTTT.